This TCR beta chain came from a study of T cells in tuberculosis. Overall study context: IGRA-negative adolescents, IGRA-positive adolescents with latent tuberculosis and adults with active tuberculosis formed this South African cohort.

The V gene end was trimmed by 4 bases and the J gene end by 0 bases; junction bases not matched to a gene: 2. In germline, CDR1 is MNHNS, CDR2 SASEGT. The CDR3 has 14 residues. General study findings and limits: Selection depended on which cryopreserved specimens were available. Active tuberculosis TCR-alpha repertoires lay closer to GMM-specific TCRs than IGRA-negative controls, suggesting clonal expansion.

Regarding this clone: Its antigen is undetermined.

Latent tuberculosis screening used tuberculin skin test and IGRA at entry. Clones were sequenced by immunoSEQ multiplex PCR, and TCRdb holds only the in-frame ones, with some missing. Here the sample spans under 50,000 clones, about 95% being singletons. V is TRBV6-1 and J is TRBJ2-7; TRBD1 matches at 8 bases. The material sequenced was PBMCs. The sequence was obtained from a donor under 30 with latent tuberculosis or without tuberculosis infection. This CDR3 reads CASSGTGNSYEQYF. The CDR3 nucleotides are TGTGCCAGCAGTGGGACAGGGAACTCCTACGAGCAGTACTTC.